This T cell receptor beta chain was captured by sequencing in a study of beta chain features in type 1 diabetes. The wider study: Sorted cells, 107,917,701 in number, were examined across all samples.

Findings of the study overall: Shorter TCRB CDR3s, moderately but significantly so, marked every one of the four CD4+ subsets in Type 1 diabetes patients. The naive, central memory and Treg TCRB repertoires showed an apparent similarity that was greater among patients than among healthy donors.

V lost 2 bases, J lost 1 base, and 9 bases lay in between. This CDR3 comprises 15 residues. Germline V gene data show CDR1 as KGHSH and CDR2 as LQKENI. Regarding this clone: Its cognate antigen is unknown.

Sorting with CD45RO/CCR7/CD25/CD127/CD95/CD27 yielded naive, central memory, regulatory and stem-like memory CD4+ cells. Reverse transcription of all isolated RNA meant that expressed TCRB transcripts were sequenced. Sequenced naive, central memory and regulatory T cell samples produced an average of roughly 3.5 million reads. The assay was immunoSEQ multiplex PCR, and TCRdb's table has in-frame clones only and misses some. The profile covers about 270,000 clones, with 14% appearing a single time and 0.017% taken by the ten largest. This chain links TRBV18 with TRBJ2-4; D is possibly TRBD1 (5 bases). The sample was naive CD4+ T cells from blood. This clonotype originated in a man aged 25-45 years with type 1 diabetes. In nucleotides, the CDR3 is TGTGCCAGCTCACCAGCCAGGGCGGCCAAAAACATTCAGTACTTC. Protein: CASSPARAAKNIQYF.